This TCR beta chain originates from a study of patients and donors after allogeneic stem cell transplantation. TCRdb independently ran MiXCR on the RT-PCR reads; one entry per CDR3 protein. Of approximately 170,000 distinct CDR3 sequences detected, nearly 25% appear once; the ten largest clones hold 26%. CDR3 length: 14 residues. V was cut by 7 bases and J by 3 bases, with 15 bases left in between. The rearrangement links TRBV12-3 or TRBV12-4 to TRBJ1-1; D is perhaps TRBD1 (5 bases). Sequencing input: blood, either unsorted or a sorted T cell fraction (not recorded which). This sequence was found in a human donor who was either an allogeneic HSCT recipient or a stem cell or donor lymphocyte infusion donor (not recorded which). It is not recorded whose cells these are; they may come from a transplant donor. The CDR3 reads CASNLGGVYTEAFF. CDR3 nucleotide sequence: TGTGCCAGCAACCTGGGGGGGGTGTACACTGAAGCTTTCTTT.